This TCR beta chain is from a study of blood T cell repertoires in COVID-19. At the level of the study: The United States, Italy and Spain supplied acute and convalescent COVID-19 samples. The cDNA or gDNA used as material had been derived from T cells, B-cell-depleted T cells, or PBMCs.

Per the study methods: Amplification from reference gene primers served as the basis for estimated nucleated cell counts. TCRdb's table, derived via immunoSEQ multiplex PCR, lists solely in-frame clones and lacks some. V, J and clone size derive from that table, while D and trimming were established from the DNA sequence. The data contain about 200,000 clones, 70% to 85% of them singletons. J was trimmed by 5 bases and V by 2 bases; bases with no gene match: 8. The CDR3 is 15 residues long. Looked up from germline, CDR1 is SEHNR and CDR2 is FQNEAQ (reference sequence). The TCR sequence derives from a human donor with acute or convalescent COVID-19. The donor label of this sample is uncertain. The rearrangement joins TRBV7-9 to TRBJ2-7; 8 nucleotides align to TRBD1. Sequencing was done on a sample of peripheral blood. The CDR3 spells CASSLLSDREDEQYF. Written as DNA, the CDR3 is TGTGCCAGCAGCTTATTATCGGACAGGGAGGACGAGCAGTACTTC.